Only a few counts were recorded for the clone carrying this T cell receptor beta chain. Its antigen is not known. Sorting of CD4+ naive, central memory, regulatory and stem cell-like memory cells was performed via CD45RO/CCR7/CD25/CD127/CD95/CD27. These data come from a study of beta chain features in type 1 diabetes. At the level of the study: Cell yields, age and gender were similar between patients and healthy donors. Examination covered 107,917,701 sorted cells spanning all samples.

General study points: Insertions at VDJ junctions were less frequent in type 1 diabetes patients. These patients also deleted more nucleotides at the same junctions.

V dropped 2 bases and J dropped 0 bases, with 14 bases sitting between them. Germline CDR1 is SEHNR and CDR2 is FQNEAQ (reference sequence). The length of the CDR3 is 17 residues. The authors reverse transcribed all of the isolated RNA, so sequencing captured expressed TCRB transcripts. Clones were read by immunoSEQ multiplex PCR, and TCRdb kept only the in-frame ones, dropping some. The sample lists under 500,000 clones; approximately 31% were seen once. The sample was naive CD4+ T cells from blood. The receptor comes from a man aged 18 to 30 in good health. The chain employs TRBV7-9 and TRBJ2-1, with a possible D match to TRBD1 (6 bases). CDR3 protein: CASSLSAGAGSYNEQFF. Written as DNA, the CDR3 is TGTGCCAGCAGCTTATCGGCAGGGGCCGGCTCCTACAATGAGCAGTTCTTC.